Below, 13 T cell receptor beta chains from the same sample are listed, as sequenced in a study of tumor-infiltrating lymphocytes in localized non-small cell lung cancer. The table came from immunoSEQ multiplex PCR; TCRdb's copy has only in-frame clones and leaves some out. This sample has under 20,000 clones; around three quarters occur once, and the top ten carry 6.5%. Sequenced input: lung tumor tissue. Receptors were obtained from a human donor with non-small cell lung cancer.

This sequence joins TRBV6-6 and TRBJ1-2, with D maybe TRBD1 (5 bases). V dropped 5 bases and J dropped 4 bases, with 17 bases sitting between them. This CDR3 spans 15 amino acids. Germline V lookup: CDR1 MNHNY, CDR2 SVGAGI (reference sequence). For the CDR3, the DNA is TGTGCCAGCAGTCCAGTCACAGGTCAGGGCTATGGCTACACCTTC. Translating gives CASSPVTGQGYGYTF.

This clone was counted between two and nine times. The rearrangement uses TRBV12-5 and TRBJ1-1; no clear D. With 2 bases removed from V and 6 bases from J, the gap between germline ends came to 10 bases. CDR3 length: 13 residues. Germline V gene data show CDR1 as LGHNT and CDR2 as FRNRAP. In nucleotides, the CDR3 is TGTGCTAGTGGTTTGTCTAATTGGCCTGAAGCTTTCTTT. The encoded protein is CASGLSNWPEAFF.

V is TRBV14 and J is TRBJ2-5; D possibly matches TRBD1 or TRBD2 (5 bases each). V was shortened by 4 bases and J by 5 bases, with 20 bases between the two germline ends. The length of the CDR3 is 16 residues. CDR1 SGHDN and CDR2 FVKESK come from the germline V gene. The CDR3 here is CASSRAHFGDRETQYF. CDR3 sequence (DNA): TGTGCCAGCAGCCGAGCTCATTTCGGGGACCGGGAGACCCAGTACTTC.

The chain combines TRBV11-3 with TRBJ2-1, with 11 bases lining up with TRBD1. Germline V CDR1 and CDR2: SGHNT, YENEEA. Trimming at V came to 4 bases and at J to 13 bases, leaving 9 bases not matched to a gene. CDR3 length equals 14 residues. This chain's CDR3 is CASSSKTGTGGQFF. For the CDR3, the DNA is TGTGCCAGCAGCTCTAAGACCGGGACAGGGGGACAGTTCTTC.

The genes are TRBV18 and TRBJ1-3; no clear D. Germline V gene sequence: CDR1 KGHSH, CDR2 LQKENI. CDR3 length: 16 residues. The ends were cut back, 6 bases at V and 0 bases at J, with 15 bases in the middle. The CDR3, as DNA: TGTGCCAGCTCCCCCGTTGACGGCAGCTCTGGAAACACCATATATTTT. It is translated as CASSPVDGSSGNTIYF.

This clone was seen just once. V usage is TRBV6-5 and J usage is TRBJ2-7; a possible D gene is TRBD2 (6 bases). Germline V lookup: CDR1 MNHEY, CDR2 SVGAGI. Between the trimmed V and J ends, which lost 4 bases and 3 bases, there was a span of 10 bases. CDR3 length equals 13 residues. The chain's CDR3 is CASSFGTHYEQYF. The CDR3 DNA is TGTGCCAGCAGTTTCGGGACTCACTACGAGCAGTACTTC.

CDR3 residues: CASKEGLAYEQYF. The DNA of the CDR3 is TGTGCCAGCAAGGAGGGGCTGGCCTACGAGCAGTACTTC. The V and J genes are TRBV7-2 and TRBJ2-7; the D gene is possibly TRBD2 (6 bases). Germline V gives CDR1 SGHTA, CDR2 FQGNSA. Trimming cost V 7 bases and J 2 bases, with 12 bases left between them. The CDR3 totals 13 residues.

This clone occurred a few times. The chain links TRBV4-2 to TRBJ2-2; D gene ambiguous. Per the germline V gene, CDR1 is LGHNA and CDR2 is YNFKEQ. The V gene lost 1 base and the J gene lost 6 bases, with 12 bases spanning the gap. The CDR3 totals 15 residues. The CDR3 nucleotides are TGTGCCAGCAGCCAAGGATCGCCGTTATCCGGGGAGCTGTTTTTT. Its translation: CASSQGSPLSGELFF.

This chain uses TRBV19 with TRBJ2-5, with D hard to call. V gave up 3 bases and J gave up 3 bases, with 8 bases separating them. Germline V gives CDR1 LNHDA, CDR2 SQIVND (reference sequence). The CDR3 totals 13 residues. The CDR3 spells CASSIRTEETQYF. CDR3 nucleotides: TGTGCCAGTAGTATTAGAACGGAAGAGACCCAGTACTTC.

The chain employs TRBV5-1 and TRBJ2-5; 11 bases line up with TRBD1. Per germline, CDR1 SGHRS and CDR2 YFSETQ. CDR3 length equals 16 residues. Trimming cost V 4 bases and J 0 bases; bases outside gene matches: 5. Written as DNA, the CDR3 is TGCGCCAGCAGCGGGGGGACAGGGGGGTACCAAGAGACCCAGTACTTC. This gives the protein CASSGGTGGYQETQYF.

This rearrangement joins TRBV4-2 to TRBJ2-1, with 12 bases fitting TRBD2. Germline CDR1 reads LGHNA; CDR2 reads YNFKEQ. V trimming: 2 bases; J trimming: 0 bases; junction bases outside the gene matches: 8. The CDR3 contains 19 residues. The CDR3 DNA is TGTGCCAGCAGCCAAAGGACTAGCGGGGCTACAACCTCCTACAATGAGCAGTTCTTC. Translated: CASSQRTSGATTSYNEQFF.

V gene TRBV18 combines with J gene TRBJ1-1; no clear D. CDR3 size: 13 residues. Trimming removed 3 bases from V and 3 bases from J, with 8 bases in between. Germline lookup yields CDR1 KGHSH and CDR2 LQKENI. The CDR3 nucleotides are TGTGCCAGCTCACCGGACCTCGACACTGAAGCTTTCTTT. Translated, it gives CASSPDLDTEAFF. The whole variable domain, remainder taken from reference TRBV18 and TRBJ1-1, is NAGVMQNPRHLVRRRGQEARLRCSPMKGHSHVYWYRQLPEEGLKFMVYLQKENIIDESGMPKERFSAEFPKEGPSILRIQQVVRGDSAAYFCASSPDLDTEAFFGQGTRLTVV.

The chain links TRBV4-3 to TRBJ1-2; D unclear. V was trimmed by 0 bases and J by 8 bases, leaving 13 bases between them. Germline V gene sequence: CDR1 LGHNA, CDR2 YSLEER. CDR3 length equals 14 residues. The DNA for the CDR3 is TGCGCCAGCAGCCAAGATCAGTCGGGGTACGGCTACACCTTC. Encoded protein: CASSQDQSGYGYTF.